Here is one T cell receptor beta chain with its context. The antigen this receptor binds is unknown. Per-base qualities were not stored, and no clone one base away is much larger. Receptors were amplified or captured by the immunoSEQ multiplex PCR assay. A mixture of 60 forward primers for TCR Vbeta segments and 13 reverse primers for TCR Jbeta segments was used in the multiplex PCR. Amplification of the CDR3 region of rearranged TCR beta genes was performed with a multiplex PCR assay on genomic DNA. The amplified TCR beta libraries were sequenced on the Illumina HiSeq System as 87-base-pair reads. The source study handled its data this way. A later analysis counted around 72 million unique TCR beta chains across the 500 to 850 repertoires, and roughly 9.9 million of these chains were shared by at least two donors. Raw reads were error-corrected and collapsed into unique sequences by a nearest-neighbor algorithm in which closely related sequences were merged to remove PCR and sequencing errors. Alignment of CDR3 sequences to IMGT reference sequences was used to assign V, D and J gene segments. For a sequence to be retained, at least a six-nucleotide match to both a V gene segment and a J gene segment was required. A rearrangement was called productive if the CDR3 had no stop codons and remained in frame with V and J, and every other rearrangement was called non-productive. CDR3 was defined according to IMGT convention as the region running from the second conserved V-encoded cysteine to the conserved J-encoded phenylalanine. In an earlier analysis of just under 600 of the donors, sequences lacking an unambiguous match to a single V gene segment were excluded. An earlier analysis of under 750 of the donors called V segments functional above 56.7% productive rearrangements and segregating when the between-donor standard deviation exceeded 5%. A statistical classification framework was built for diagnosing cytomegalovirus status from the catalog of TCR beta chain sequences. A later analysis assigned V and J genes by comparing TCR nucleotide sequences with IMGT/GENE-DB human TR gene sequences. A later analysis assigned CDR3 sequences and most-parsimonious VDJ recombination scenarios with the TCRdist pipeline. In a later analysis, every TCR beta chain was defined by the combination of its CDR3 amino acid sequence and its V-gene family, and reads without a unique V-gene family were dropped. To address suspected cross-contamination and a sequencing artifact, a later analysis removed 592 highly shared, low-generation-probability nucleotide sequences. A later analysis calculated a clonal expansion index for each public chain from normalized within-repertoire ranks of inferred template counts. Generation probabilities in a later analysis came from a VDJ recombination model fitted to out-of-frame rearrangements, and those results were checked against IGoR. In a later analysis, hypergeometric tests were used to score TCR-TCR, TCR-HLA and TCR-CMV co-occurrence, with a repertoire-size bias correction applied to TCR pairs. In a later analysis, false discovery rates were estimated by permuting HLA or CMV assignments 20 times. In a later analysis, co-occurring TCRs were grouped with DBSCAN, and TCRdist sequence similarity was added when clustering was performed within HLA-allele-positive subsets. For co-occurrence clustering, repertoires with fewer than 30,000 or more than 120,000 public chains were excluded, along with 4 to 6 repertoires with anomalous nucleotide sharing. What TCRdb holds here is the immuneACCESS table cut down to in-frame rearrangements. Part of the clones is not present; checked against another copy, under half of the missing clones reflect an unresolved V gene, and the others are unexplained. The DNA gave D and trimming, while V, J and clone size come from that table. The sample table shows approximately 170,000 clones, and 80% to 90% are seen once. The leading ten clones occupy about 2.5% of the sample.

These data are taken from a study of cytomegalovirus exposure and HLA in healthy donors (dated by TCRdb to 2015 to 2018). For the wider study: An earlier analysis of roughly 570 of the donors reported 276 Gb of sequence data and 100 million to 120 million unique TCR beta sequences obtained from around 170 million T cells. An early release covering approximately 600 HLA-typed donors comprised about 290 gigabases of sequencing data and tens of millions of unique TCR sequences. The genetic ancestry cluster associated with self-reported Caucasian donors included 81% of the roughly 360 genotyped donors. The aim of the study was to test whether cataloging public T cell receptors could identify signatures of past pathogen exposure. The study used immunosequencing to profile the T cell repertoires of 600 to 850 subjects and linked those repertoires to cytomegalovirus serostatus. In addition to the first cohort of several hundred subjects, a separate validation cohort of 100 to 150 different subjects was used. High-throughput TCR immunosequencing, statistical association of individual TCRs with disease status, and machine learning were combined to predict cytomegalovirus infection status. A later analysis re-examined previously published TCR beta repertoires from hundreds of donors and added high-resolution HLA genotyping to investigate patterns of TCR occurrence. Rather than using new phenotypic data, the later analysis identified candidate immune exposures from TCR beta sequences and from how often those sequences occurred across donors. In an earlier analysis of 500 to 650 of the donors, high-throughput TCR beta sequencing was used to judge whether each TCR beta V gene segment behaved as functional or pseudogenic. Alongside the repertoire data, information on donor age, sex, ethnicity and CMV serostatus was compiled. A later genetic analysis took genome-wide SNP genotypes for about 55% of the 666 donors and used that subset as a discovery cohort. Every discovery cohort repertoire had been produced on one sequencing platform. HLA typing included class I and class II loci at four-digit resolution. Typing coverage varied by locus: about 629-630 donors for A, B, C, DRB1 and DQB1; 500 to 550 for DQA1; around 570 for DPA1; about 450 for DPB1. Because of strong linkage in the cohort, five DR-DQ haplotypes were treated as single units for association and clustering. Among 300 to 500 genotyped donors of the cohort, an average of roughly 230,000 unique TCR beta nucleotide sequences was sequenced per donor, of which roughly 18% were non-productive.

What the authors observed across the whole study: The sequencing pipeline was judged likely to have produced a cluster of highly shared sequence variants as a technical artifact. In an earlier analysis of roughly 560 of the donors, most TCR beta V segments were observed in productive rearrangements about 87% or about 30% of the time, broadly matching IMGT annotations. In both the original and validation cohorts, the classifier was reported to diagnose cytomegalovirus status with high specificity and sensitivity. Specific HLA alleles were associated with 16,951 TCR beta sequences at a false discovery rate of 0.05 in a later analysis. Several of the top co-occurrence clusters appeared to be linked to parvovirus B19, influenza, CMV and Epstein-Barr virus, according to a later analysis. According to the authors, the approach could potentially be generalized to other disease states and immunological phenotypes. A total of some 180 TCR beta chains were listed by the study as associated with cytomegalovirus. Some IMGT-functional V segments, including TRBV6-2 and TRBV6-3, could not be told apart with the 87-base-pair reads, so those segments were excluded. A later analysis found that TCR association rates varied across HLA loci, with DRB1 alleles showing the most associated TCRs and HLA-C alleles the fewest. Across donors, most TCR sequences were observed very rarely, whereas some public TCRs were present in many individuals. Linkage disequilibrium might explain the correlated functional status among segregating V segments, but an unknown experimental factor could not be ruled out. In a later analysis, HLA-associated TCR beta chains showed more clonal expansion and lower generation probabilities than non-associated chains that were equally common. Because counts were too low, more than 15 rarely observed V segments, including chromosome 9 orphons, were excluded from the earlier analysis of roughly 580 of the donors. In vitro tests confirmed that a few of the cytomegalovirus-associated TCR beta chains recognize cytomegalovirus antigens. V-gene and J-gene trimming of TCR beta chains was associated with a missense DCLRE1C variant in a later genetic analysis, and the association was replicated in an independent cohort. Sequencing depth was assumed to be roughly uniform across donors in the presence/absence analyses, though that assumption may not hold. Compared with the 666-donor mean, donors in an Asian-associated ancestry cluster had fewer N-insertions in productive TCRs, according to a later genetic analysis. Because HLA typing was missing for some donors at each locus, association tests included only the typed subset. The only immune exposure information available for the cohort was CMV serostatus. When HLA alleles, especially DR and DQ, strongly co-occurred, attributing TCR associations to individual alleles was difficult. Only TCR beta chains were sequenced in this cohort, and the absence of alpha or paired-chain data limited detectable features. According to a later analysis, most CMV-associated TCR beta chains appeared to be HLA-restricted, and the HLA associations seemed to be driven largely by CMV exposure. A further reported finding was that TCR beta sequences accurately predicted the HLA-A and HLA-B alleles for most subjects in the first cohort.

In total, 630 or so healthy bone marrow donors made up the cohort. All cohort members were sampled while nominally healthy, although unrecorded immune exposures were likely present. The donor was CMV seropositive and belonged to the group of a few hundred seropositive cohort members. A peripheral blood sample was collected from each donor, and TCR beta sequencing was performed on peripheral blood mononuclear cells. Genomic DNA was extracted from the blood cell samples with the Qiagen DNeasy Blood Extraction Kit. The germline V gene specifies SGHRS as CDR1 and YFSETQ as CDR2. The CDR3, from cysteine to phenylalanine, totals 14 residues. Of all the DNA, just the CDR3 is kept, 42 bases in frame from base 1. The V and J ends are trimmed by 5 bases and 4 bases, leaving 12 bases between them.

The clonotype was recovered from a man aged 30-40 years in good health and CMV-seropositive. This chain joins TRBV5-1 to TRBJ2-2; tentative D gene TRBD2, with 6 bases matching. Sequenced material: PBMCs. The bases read TGCGCCAGCAGAGGAGGGTTGAGCACCGGGGAGCTGTTTTTT. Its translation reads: CASRGGLSTGELFF. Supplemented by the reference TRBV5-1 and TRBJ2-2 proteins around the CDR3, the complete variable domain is KAGVTQTPRYLIKTRGQQVTLSCSPISGHRSVSWYQQTPGQGLQFLFEYFSETQRNKGNFPGRFSGRQFSNSRSEMNVSTLELGDSALYLCASRGGLSTGELFFGEGSRLTVL.